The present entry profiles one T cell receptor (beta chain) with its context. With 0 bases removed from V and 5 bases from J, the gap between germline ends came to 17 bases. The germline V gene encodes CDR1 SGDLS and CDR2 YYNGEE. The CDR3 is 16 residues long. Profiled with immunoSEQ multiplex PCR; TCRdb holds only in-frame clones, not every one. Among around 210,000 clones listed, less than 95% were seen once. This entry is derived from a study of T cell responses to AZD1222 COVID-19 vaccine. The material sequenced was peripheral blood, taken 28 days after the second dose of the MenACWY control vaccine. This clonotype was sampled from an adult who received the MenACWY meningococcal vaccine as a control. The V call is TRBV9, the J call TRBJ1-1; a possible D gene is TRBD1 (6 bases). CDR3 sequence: CASSVDYGRGLTEAFF. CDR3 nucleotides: TGTGCCAGCAGCGTAGATTACGGCAGGGGATTGACTGAAGCTTTCTTT.